This is a list of T cell receptor beta chains from one sample in a study of early stage breast cancer tumors. Measured with immunoSEQ multiplex PCR; TCRdb has only the in-frame clones, and not every one. The sample carries tens of thousands of clones, roughly four fifths recorded once. Input material: blood. Receptors were obtained from a person aged 35-49 years with breast cancer. Each CDR3 is given with its conserved first and last residue. A D gene is named only where the DNA matches it firmly. Size values are once, few and many counts, or a class for expanded clones, and some rows have none.

V	length	size	J	D	CDR3	DNA
TRBV19	16	NA	TRBJ2-3	TRBD2	CASSSKTSGSTDTQYF	TGTGCCAGTAGTTCTAAGACTAGCGGGAGTACAGATACGCAGTATTTT
TRBV30	14	NA	TRBJ1-5	NA	CAWSVGGGNQPQHF	TGTGCCTGGAGTGTAGGGGGTGGCAATCAGCCCCAGCATTTT
TRBV11-2	14	NA	TRBJ2-7	TRBD2	CASSLVLAGDEQYF	TGTGCCAGCAGCTTAGTGCTAGCGGGAGACGAGCAGTACTTC
TRBV19	14	NA	TRBJ2-3	NA	CASSQGPSTDTQYF	TGTGCCAGTAGTCAGGGACCTAGCACAGATACGCAGTATTTT
TRBV5-4	13	NA	TRBJ1-4	NA	CASSSLGQEKLFF	TGTGCCAGCAGCTCCCTTGGACAGGAAAAACTGTTTTTT
TRBV9	15	once	TRBJ2-2	NA	CASSVARWSAGELFF	TGTGCCAGCAGCGTAGCCCGTTGGTCCGCCGGGGAGCTGTTTTTT
TRBV6-1	13	NA	TRBJ2-2	TRBD1	CAHRGLNTGELFF	TGTGCCCACAGGGGGCTTAACACCGGGGAGCTGTTTTTT
TRBV30	15	NA	TRBJ1-3	TRBD1	CAWSVPGQARNTIYF	TGTGCCTGGAGTGTCCCGGGACAGGCGAGAAACACCATATATTTT
TRBV6-5	15	NA	TRBJ2-7	NA	CASSYSWRQRYEQYF	TGTGCCAGCAGTTACTCGTGGAGACAGCGGTACGAGCAGTACTTC
TRBV21-1	15	NA	TRBJ2-5	NA	CASSRTGRVRETQYF	TGTGCCAGCAGCCGCACAGGCAGGGTAAGAGAGACCCAGTACTTC
TRBV7-6	15	once	TRBJ1-2	TRBD1	CASSSTDRAGYGYTF	TGTGCCAGCAGCTCTACAGACAGGGCGGGGTATGGCTACACCTTC
TRBV11-2	15	NA	TRBJ2-5	TRBD2	CASSLGRLATETQYF	TGTGCCAGCAGCTTAGGGAGACTAGCTACAGAGACCCAGTACTTC
TRBV7-6	15	NA	TRBJ2-1	TRBD2	CASSPTSGSLSEQFF	TGTGCCAGCAGCCCCACTAGCGGGAGTTTGAGTGAGCAGTTCTTC
TRBV7-6	17	NA	TRBJ2-3	NA	CASSLADSGSPGDTQYF	TGTGCCAGCAGCTTAGCGGATTCCGGGAGTCCCGGGGATACGCAGTATTTT
TRBV5-6	16	NA	TRBJ2-3	TRBD2	CASSWDGTSITDTQYF	TGTGCCAGCAGCTGGGACGGGACTAGCATCACAGATACGCAGTATTTT
TRBV4-3	17	medium-sized	TRBJ2-4	NA	CASSQDTGGRSKNIQYF	TGCGCCAGCAGCCAAGATACGGGGGGCAGGAGCAAAAACATTCAGTACTTC
TRBV6-1	16	NA	TRBJ2-1	NA	CASSEWWSGLYNEQFF	TGTGCCAGCAGTGAATGGTGGAGCGGGTTATACAATGAGCAGTTCTTC
TRBV6-1	16	NA	TRBJ2-2	TRBD1	CASSAQTGMSTGELFF	TGTGCCAGCAGTGCCCAGACAGGGATGAGCACCGGGGAGCTGTTTTTT
TRBV28	17	NA	TRBJ2-7	TRBD2	CASSIVRRSGIPYEQYF	TGTGCCAGCAGTATAGTTCGAAGAAGCGGGATCCCATACGAGCAGTACTTC
TRBV19	13	NA	TRBJ1-4	NA	CASRDKGNEKLFF	TGTGCCAGTCGGGACAAAGGGAATGAAAAACTGTTTTTT
TRBV27	14	NA	TRBJ2-1	NA	CASSFSRGYNEQFF	TGTGCCAGCAGTTTTTCCAGGGGTTACAATGAGCAGTTCTTC